This TCR beta chain was sequenced for a study of immune cell composition in non-small cell lung cancer. Study-wide results and limits: Squamous lung tumours showed higher top 10 clone scores and clonality than adenocarcinomas. Tumour TCR-beta clonality showed no significant link to smoking pack-years.

Note on this clone: The antigen is not known.

Generated by immunoSEQ multiplex PCR, the TCRdb table keeps only in-frame clones and is missing some. This table holds around 9,100 clones, approximately 76% found once. The sequence came from a human donor with non-small cell lung cancer. The material sequenced was lung tumor tissue.

This CDR3 reads CATSRDSWRQETQYF. CDR3 nucleotide sequence: TGTGCCACCAGCAGAGATAGTTGGAGGCAAGAGACCCAGTACTTC. This chain uses TRBV15 with TRBJ2-5, with D maybe TRBD2 (5 bases). From germline, CDR1 is LNHNV and CDR2 YYDKDF (reference sequence). V was cut by 0 bases and J by 2 bases, with 10 bases left in between. The CDR3 is 15 amino acids.